A single sample is the source of the 31 T cell receptor beta chains below, sequenced in a study of T cells after yellow fever vaccination. MiXCR was run by TCRdb on the 5' RACE reads, yielding one entry per CDR3 protein. This table holds approximately 330,000 distinct CDR3 sequences, 12% found once. Sequences were derived from CD4+ T cells sorted from PBMCs, sampled 15 days after the yellow fever booster vaccination. Receptors originate from a man younger than 35 who received the YFV17D yellow fever vaccine.

This clonotype was recorded a few times. The rearrangement joins TRBV7-2 to TRBJ2-5, with D perhaps matching TRBD2 (5 bases). V lost 4 bases and J lost 2, with 11 bases in between. CDR3 length: 14 residues. From germline, CDR1 is SGHTA and CDR2 FQGNSA. The CDR3 here is CASSWLGIQETQYF. CDR3 bases: TGTGCCAGCAGCTGGCTCGGGATTCAAGAGACCCAGTACTTC. The full variable domain, with the rest looked up from reference TRBV7-2 and TRBJ2-5, is GAGVSQSPSNKVTEKGKDVELRCDPISGHTALYWYRQSLGQGLEFLIYFQGNSAPDKSGLPSDRFSAERTGGSVSTLTIQRTQQEDSAVYLCASSWLGIQETQYFGPGTRLLVL.

This clonotype showed up many times. The chain uses TRBV5-1 and TRBJ1-5; possibly TRBD1 for D (5 bases). Trimming pared 7 bases from V and 6 bases from J, leaving 20 bases between. The germline gives CDR1 SGHRS, CDR2 YFSETQ. The CDR3 is 15 amino acids. DNA for the CDR3: TGCGCCAGCCAGCTTTTACCAGGGCAGGGTCAGCCCCAGCATTTT. It encodes CASQLLPGQGQPQHF.

CDR3 coding DNA: TGTGCCACTAAGAACCAGGGATCTCCCGAGCAGTACGTC. Its protein product is CATKNQGSPEQYV. This rearrangement joins TRBV10-3 to TRBJ2-7, with a weak D call TRBD1 (5 bases). The CDR3 extends over 13 amino acids. V was pared by 10 bases and J by 6 bases, with 19 bases between. Germline-derived CDR1 and CDR2 are ENHRY and SYGVKD.

The V gene is TRBV6-1, the J gene TRBJ2-5; D remains unclear. With 7 bases removed from V and 3 bases from J, the gap between germline ends came to 18 bases. Per the germline V gene, CDR1 is MNHNS and CDR2 is SASEGT. The CDR3 extends over 15 amino acids. The CDR3 region has the DNA TGTGCCAGCACTGCAGTGGGCAGTGCCGAAGAGACCCAGTACTTC. This sequence encodes CASTAVGSAEETQYF.

This clonotype was counted only a few times. The chain has TRBV7-3 and TRBJ2-2, with 9 bases lining up with TRBD2. Germline values: CDR1 SGHTA, CDR2 FQGTGA. CDR3 length: 16 amino acids. J was trimmed by 7 bases and V by 5 bases; bases with no gene match: 11. The CDR3 region is CASSLTSGRAGGELFF. The CDR3 DNA follows: TGTGCCAGCAGCCTCACTAGCGGGCGGGCCGGCGGGGAGCTGTTTTTT.

This clonotype has a count of ten or more. The chain has TRBV30 and TRBJ2-3; no clear D gene. This CDR3 has 13 residues. CDR1 is GTSNPN, CDR2 SVGIG, per germline (reference sequence). With 4 bases removed from V and 1 base from J, the gap between germline ends came to 9 bases. The CDR3 here is CAWMGSGTDTQYF. DNA of the CDR3: TGTGCCTGGATGGGGTCAGGCACAGATACGCAGTATTTT.

The rearrangement joins TRBV20-1 to TRBJ2-7, with D perhaps TRBD1 or TRBD2 (6 bases each). The CDR3 runs 12 residues. Trimming left V 5 bases short and J 7 bases short, with 15 bases between. Per germline, CDR1 DFQATT and CDR2 SNEGSKA (reference sequence). The CDR3 spells CSAWGEGGEQYF. For the CDR3, the DNA is TGCAGTGCTTGGGGGGAAGGGGGTGAGCAGTACTTC.

The rearrangement joins TRBV4-3 to TRBJ2-5, with D perhaps given as TRBD1 or TRBD2 (5 bases each). This CDR3 has 16 amino acids. V shed 1 base and J shed 1 base, with 13 bases lying between them. Germline CDR1 is LGHNA and CDR2 is YSLEER. The CDR3 DNA follows: TGCGCCAGCAGCCAAGGGGGACGGCAGGGCCAAGAGACCCAGTACTTC. Translated, it gives CASSQGGRQGQETQYF.

The chain recombines TRBV20-1 with TRBJ2-7, with a weak D call TRBD1 (5 bases). This CDR3 region has 13 residues. V lost 3 bases to trimming and J lost 4 bases, with 13 bases between them. Per the germline V gene, CDR1 is DFQATT and CDR2 is SNEGSKA (reference sequence). The CDR3 bases are TGCAGTGCTAGGGGGCAGGAAGCTTACGAGCAGTACGTC. As protein: CSARGQEAYEQYV.

This clonotype appeared a few times. The chain combines TRBV7-8 with TRBJ2-7; D is perhaps TRBD1 (5 bases). The V end lost 4 bases, the J end lost 3 bases, and 16 bases lay between the germline ends. The CDR3 runs to 15 residues. CDR1 SGHVS and CDR2 FQNEAQ come from the germline V gene. CDR3 sequence (DNA): TGTGCCAGCAGCTGGCGAGGACATGGGAACTACGAGCAGTACGTC. Protein: CASSWRGHGNYEQYV.

The genes are TRBV7-8 and TRBJ1-2; no clear D gene. The germline V gene has CDR1 SGHVS and CDR2 FQNEAQ. Trimming shortened V by 4 bases and J by 6 bases, and 15 bases separated the two germline ends. The CDR3 length is 14 residues. This chain's CDR3 is CASSSRLSSHGYTF. As DNA, the CDR3 is TGTGCCAGCAGCTCGCGGTTAAGCTCCCATGGCTACACCTTC.

The chain employs TRBV28 and TRBJ2-5, with 12 bases fitting TRBD1. Unmatched junction bases numbered 7, after V lost 6 bases and J lost 5 bases. Germline-derived CDR1 and CDR2 are MDHEN and SYDVKM. The CDR3 consists of 15 residues. CDR3 nucleotide sequence: TGTGCCAGCAGCCGGGGGGACAGGGGGCGGGAGACCCAGTACTTC. Amino acid sequence: CASSRGDRGRETQYF.

The rearrangement uses TRBV5-1 and TRBJ2-5; D unresolved. CDR1 SGHRS and CDR2 YFSETQ come from the germline V gene. This CDR3 region has 14 residues. Trimming removed 0 bases at V and 5 bases at J, with 11 bases between. The CDR3, as DNA: TGCGCCAGCAGCTTGGTCGGTGGGGTCGAGACCCAGTACTTC. Residues: CASSLVGGVETQYF.

The chain carries TRBV12-3 or TRBV12-4 and TRBJ2-2; 7 nucleotides match TRBD1. The CDR3 spans 14 residues. After removal of 3 bases from V and 6 bases from J, the junction contained 4 bases not matched to a gene. The CDR3 DNA sequence: TGTGCCAGCAGTTTTAGGCAGGGGGCCGGGGAGCTGTTTTTT. The encoded protein is CASSFRQGAGELFF.

The genes are TRBV9 and TRBJ2-7; TRBD1 matches 9 bases. Germline V gives CDR1 SGDLS, CDR2 YYNGEE. The CDR3 is made up of 14 amino acids. With V trimmed by 4 bases and J by 3 bases, 5 bases remained unmatched. CDR3 DNA sequence: TGTGCCAGCAGCCCGAGACAGGGGGGCTACGAGCAGTACTTC. The encoded protein is CASSPRQGGYEQYF.

V and J are TRBV5-6 and TRBJ2-5, with D possibly TRBD1 on 5 matching bases. Trimming shortened V by 4 bases and J by 2 bases, and 9 bases separated the two germline ends. From germline, CDR1 is SGHDT and CDR2 YYEEEE. This CDR3 is built from 13 residues. The CDR3 coding sequence is TGTGCCAGCAGCCCGACAGATCAAGAGACCCAGTACTTC. This sequence encodes CASSPTDQETQYF.

This CDR3 reads CSAPSRWSTDTQYF. CDR3 sequence (DNA): TGCAGTGCCCCCTCCCGGTGGAGCACAGATACGCAGTATTTT. The chain uses TRBV20-1 and TRBJ2-3; D is undetermined. The CDR3 totals 14 residues. CDR1 DFQATT and CDR2 SNEGSKA come from the germline V gene (reference sequence). Deletions cut 6 bases from V and 0 bases from J, with 13 bases between.

The sample holds many counts of this clonotype. V usage is TRBV7-2 and J usage is TRBJ2-3; no clear D gene. CDR1 SGHTA and CDR2 FQGNSA come from the germline V gene. The CDR3 runs 13 residues. The V end lost 5 bases, the J end lost 1 base, and 7 bases lay between the germline ends. The CDR3: CASSRQGTDTQYF. CDR3 in DNA: TGTGCCAGCAGCCGGCAGGGCACAGATACGCAGTATTTT.

In its sample, this clonotype was seen a few times. The rearrangement joins TRBV28 to TRBJ1-1; D uncertain. Trimming removed 11 bases at V and 10 bases at J, with 20 bases between. Per germline, CDR1 MDHEN and CDR2 SYDVKM. This CDR3 is 12 amino acids long. CDR3 nucleotide sequence: TGTGCCGCCGAAGATTCTGGGGTAGGAGCTTTCTTT. The encoded protein is CAAEDSGVGAFF.

The sample holds a few counts of this clonotype. The chain recombines TRBV9 with TRBJ2-1; the match to TRBD2 covers 9 bases. The V segment lost 2 bases and the J segment 10 bases; nucleotides outside the gene matches: 13. The V gene's germline CDR1 is SGDLS and CDR2 YYNGEE. This CDR3 spans 16 amino acids. DNA for the CDR3: TGTGCCAGCAGCGTCGGTTGGCGGGGGGGAATTTTGGAGCAGTTCTTC. This gives the protein CASSVGWRGGILEQFF.

V is TRBV12-3 or TRBV12-4 and J is TRBJ2-2; the D is unclear. V dropped 6 bases and J dropped 1 base, with 6 bases sitting between them. The length of the CDR3 is 13 residues. In nucleotides, the CDR3 is TGTGCCAGCAGGAAGCTGAACACCGGGGAGCTGTTTTTT. The encoded protein is CASRKLNTGELFF.

This clonotype occurred many times. V is TRBV7-9 and J is TRBJ1-1; 8 nucleotides match TRBD1. V was clipped by 5 bases and J by 5 bases; unmatched bases: 7. CDR1 is SEHNR and CDR2 is FQNEAQ in the germline V gene (reference sequence). The CDR3 loop spans 14 amino acids. The DNA for the CDR3 is TGTGCCAGCAGCCCCGACAGGGGCTATACTGAAGCTTTCTTT. Translated, it gives CASSPDRGYTEAFF.

The chain combines TRBV7-2 with TRBJ1-5; D is ambiguous. The germline CDR1 and CDR2 sequences are SGHTA and FQGNSA. The CDR3 contains 12 residues. The germline V and J ends were trimmed by 2 bases and 6 bases, with 5 bases remaining between them. CDR3 coding DNA: TGTGCCAGCAGCTTAAATAGTCAGCCCCAGCATTTT. Translated, it gives CASSLNSQPQHF.

This clonotype was counted a few times. The rearrangement uses TRBV10-3 and TRBJ2-2; the match to TRBD2 covers 9 bases. This CDR3 spans 15 amino acids. Trimming took 8 bases from V and 1 from J; bases not matched to a gene: 5. Germline V gene sequence: CDR1 ENHRY, CDR2 SYGVKD. The DNA for the CDR3 is TGTGCCATCGGGGCTAGCGGGGTGAACACCGGGGAGCTGTTTTTT. It specifies CAIGASGVNTGELFF.

The chain uses TRBV5-1 and TRBJ2-3, with 8 bases identical to TRBD2. CDR3 length: 16 amino acids. Germline V gene data show CDR1 as SGHRS and CDR2 as YFSETQ. The V gene end was trimmed by 0 bases and the J gene end by 4 bases; junction bases not matched to a gene: 7. CDR3: CASSLAGRGGSDTQYF. The CDR3 DNA follows: TGCGCCAGCAGCTTGGCCGGTCGCGGGGGGTCAGATACGCAGTATTTT.

A few counts support this clonotype. CDR3 region: CSARGRLAGTYEQYF. In nucleotides, the CDR3 is TGCAGTGCTAGAGGGAGACTAGCGGGGACCTACGAGCAGTACTTC. The chain joins TRBV20-1 to TRBJ2-7; TRBD2 agrees at 11 bases. CDR3 length equals 15 residues. The J segment lost 2 bases and the V segment lost 1 base, leaving 4 bases of the junction unmatched. Germline values: CDR1 DFQATT, CDR2 SNEGSKA (reference sequence).

This chain uses TRBV11-2 with TRBJ2-7, with 7 bases fitting TRBD1. The CDR3 length is 15 residues. Germline CDR1 is SGHAT and CDR2 is FQNNGV. The J segment lost 2 bases and the V segment lost 4 bases, leaving 8 bases of the junction unmatched. The CDR3 is CASSSRLGTAYEQYF. In DNA form, the CDR3 reads TGTGCCAGCAGCTCCCGCCTTGGGACAGCCTACGAGCAGTACTTC.

The table lists this clonotype with many counts. This chain links TRBV9 with TRBJ2-5; D is perhaps TRBD1 or TRBD2 (6 bases each). CDR3 length equals 14 residues. The V gene's germline CDR1 is SGDLS and CDR2 YYNGEE. Trimming pared 0 bases from V and 6 bases from J, leaving 12 bases between. The CDR3 nucleotides are TGTGCCAGCAGCGTAGAGGGGGGCTGGCAGACCCAGTACTTC. The encoded protein is CASSVEGGWQTQYF.

The V and J genes are TRBV10-3 and TRBJ2-7, with 10 bases fitting TRBD1. Germline CDR1 reads ENHRY; CDR2 reads SYGVKD. The V and J ends lost 2 bases and 6 bases, in that order; junction bases with no gene match: 10. This CDR3 is built from 16 residues. DNA of the CDR3: TGTGCCATCAGTGAGGGAGGGGACAGGGGAAAGGGCGAGCAGTACGTC. Amino acids: CAISEGGDRGKGEQYV.

The J gene is TRBJ1-5, the V gene TRBV20-1, with a tentative D call TRBD1 (6 bases). Germline CDR1 DFQATT, CDR2 SNEGSKA (reference sequence). V was cut by 4 bases and J by 4 bases, with 14 bases left in between. This CDR3 contains 14 residues. CDR3 loop: CSAMDSRGNQPQHF. CDR3 sequence (DNA): TGCAGTGCTATGGACAGCCGGGGAAATCAGCCCCAGCATTTT.

The chain couples TRBV10-2 to TRBJ1-1; perhaps TRBD1 as D (5 bases). This CDR3 region has 15 residues. Per the germline V gene, CDR1 is WSHSY and CDR2 is SAAADI. Trimming took 5 bases from V and 3 from J, leaving 16 bases between them. CDR3 loop: CASSIWRDGDTEAFF. CDR3 in DNA: TGCGCCAGCAGTATTTGGAGGGACGGCGACACTGAAGCTTTCTTT.